This is a list of T cell receptor beta chains from one sample in a study of T cell responses to AZD1222 COVID-19 vaccine. Generated by immunoSEQ multiplex PCR, the TCRdb table keeps only in-frame clones and is missing some. The table lists about 120,000 clones, approximately 85% of them singletons. The sequences come from peripheral blood, collected on day 0 of AZD1222 vaccination. The receptor source for this set is an adult in good health. CDR3s include the opening cysteine and the closing phenylalanine or tryptophan. The D gene is left open where the match is weak. Rows give clone size only sometimes, using once, few, many, or a class for an expanded clone.

>.|TRBV4-3|TRBJ2-5|.
TGCGCCAGCAGCCAAGATTACCCCACCTGGGGCCAAGAGACCCAGTACTTC
CASSQDYPTWGQETQYF
>once|TRBV19|TRBJ1-5|.
TGTGCCAGTAGTATCCCGGGAAGGGGCAATCAGCCCCAGCATTTT
CASSIPGRGNQPQHF
>.|TRBV7-2|TRBJ2-1|TRBD2
TGTGCCAGCAGCTTACAGCGGGGGGGGGCCCTAAATGAGCAGTTCTTC
CASSLQRGGALNEQFF
>.|TRBV5-1|TRBJ1-2|.
TGCGCCAGCAGCTTTAACAGCTATGGCTACACCTTC
CASSFNSYGYTF
>once|TRBV9|TRBJ1-6|.
TGTGCCAGCAGCGTAGAAGGGGGGAATTCACCCCTCCACTTT
CASSVEGGNSPLHF
>.|TRBV19|TRBJ2-1|.
TGTGCCAGCCGTGGGGACCAGGCGGCGGTAAATGAGCAGTTCTTC
CASRGDQAAVNEQFF
>.|TRBV27|TRBJ2-1|TRBD1
TGTGCCAGCAGTGCCGGGACAGGTCTCTCCTACAATGAGCAGTTCTTC
CASSAGTGLSYNEQFF
>.|TRBV5-4|TRBJ1-4|TRBD1
TGTGCCAGCAGCAGGGGACAGGGCCGTGAAAAACTGTTTTTT
CASSRGQGREKLFF
>.|TRBV4-2|TRBJ2-2|TRBD2
TGTGCCAGCAGCCAAGATACGGGGGCGGGGGGCACCGGGGAGCTGTTTTTT
CASSQDTGAGGTGELFF
>.|TRBV5-1|TRBJ2-7|.
TGCGCCAGCAGTATGGGATACGAGCAGTACTTC
CASSMGYEQYF
>medium-sized|TRBV19|TRBJ1-2|.
TGTGCCAGTAGTTTACCAGGCCACTATGGCTACACCTTC
CASSLPGHYGYTF
>.|TRBV19|TRBJ1-1|.
TGTGCCAGTCAATCGTTGACCCTGGGAACTGAAGCTTTCTTT
CASQSLTLGTEAFF
>once|TRBV5-1|TRBJ2-7|TRBD1
TGCGCCATCCCGGGGACAGGCCCCTACGCCTACGAGCAGTACTTC
CAIPGTGPYAYEQYF
>.|TRBV7-2|TRBJ1-5|.
TGTGCCAGCAGCGAAGGCGGGATCAATCAGCCCCAGCATTTT
CASSEGGINQPQHF
>.|TRBV20-1|TRBJ2-1|.
TGCAGTGCTAGTTTAAAGCAATGGGAGCAGTTCTTC
CSASLKQWEQFF
>.|TRBV7-6|TRBJ2-2|TRBD2
TGTGCCAGCAGCTTAGGGCAAGCGGGAGACGGCGGGGAGCTGTTTTTT
CASSLGQAGDGGELFF
>.|TRBV24-1|TRBJ1-1|.
TGTGCCACCTTTAGGGGAGCTTTCTTT
CATFRGAFF
>.|TRBV5-1|TRBJ2-5|.
TGCGCCAGCGGGAATGGAGAGACCCAGTACTTC
CASGNGETQYF
>.|TRBV5-1|TRBJ2-7|TRBD2
TGCGCCAGCAGCTTGGCCAAGGGACTAGCAATAGACGAGCAGTACTTC
CASSLAKGLAIDEQYF
>.|TRBV6-2/TRBV6-3|TRBJ1-2|.
TGTGCCAGCAGTTACGGAGGGGTTCCGTCCGGCTACACCTTC
CASSYGGVPSGYTF
>few|TRBV25-1|TRBJ1-6|.
TGTGCCAGCAGTGAATATGGATCGGGGGAAAAGCCCCTCCACTTT
CASSEYGSGEKPLHF
>once|TRBV30|TRBJ2-7|TRBD2
TGTGCCAGCGCTCTAGCTAGCGGGAGATACGAGCAGTACTTC
CASALASGRYEQYF
>.|TRBV12-3/TRBV12-4|TRBJ1-3|.
TGTGCCAGCAGTATTGGCTCTGGAAACACCATATATTTT
CASSIGSGNTIYF
>.|TRBV19|TRBJ2-7|TRBD1
TGTGCCAGTAGTATCTCCGGGACAGAAAGCTCTCTAGGCTACGAGCAGTACTTC
CASSISGTESSLGYEQYF
>.|TRBV5-1|TRBJ2-6|.
TGCGCCAGCAGCTTGGCCCCTTACAGGGTTAGCTCTGGGGCCAACGTCCTGACTTTC
CASSLAPYRVSSGANVLTF
>.|TRBV7-9|TRBJ1-1|TRBD1
TGTGCCAGCAGCTCGCCTCCGGGACAGGGGGCGCTGACTGAAGCTTTCTTT
CASSSPPGQGALTEAFF
>.|TRBV4-1|TRBJ1-2|TRBD1
TGCGCCAGCAGCCAAGCTGGCTTGGGACAGCTTAACTATGGCTACACCTTC
CASSQAGLGQLNYGYTF
>.|TRBV6-5|TRBJ2-2|.
TGTGCCAGCGTGAGGGGAGGAGGTGACACCGGGGAGCTGTTTTTT
CASVRGGGDTGELFF
>.|TRBV19|TRBJ1-5|.
TGTGCCAGTAGTTGGGGCGTGGGTCAGCCCCAGCATTTT
CASSWGVGQPQHF
>.|TRBV19|TRBJ1-5|.
TGTGCCAGTAGTATCCAGCAGGATCAGCCCCAGCATTTT
CASSIQQDQPQHF
>once|TRBV27|TRBJ2-5|.
TGTGCCAGCAGTTTCCGGCAGAATGAAGAGACCCAGTACTTC
CASSFRQNEETQYF
>once|TRBV12-5|TRBJ2-7|TRBD2
TGTGCTAGCGGAATAGGACTAGCGGGAGGGCTCACCTACGAGCAGTACTTC
CASGIGLAGGLTYEQYF
>.|TRBV4-1|TRBJ2-1|.
TGCGCCAGCAGCCCGCAGGGGCCCCTCTCCTACAATGAGCAGTTCTTC
CASSPQGPLSYNEQFF
>.|TRBV5-1|TRBJ2-2|.
TGCGCCAGCAGCTTGTTGGTACTCACCGGGGAGCTGTTTTTT
CASSLLVLTGELFF
>.|TRBV7-2|TRBJ2-1|TRBD2
TGTGCCAGCGCCAGCGGGGGCGCCAACAATGAGCAGTTCTTC
CASASGGANNEQFF
>.|TRBV30|TRBJ1-1|.
TGTGCCTGGAGTCCAGGGTCGTCGGACACTGAAGCTTTCTTT
CAWSPGSSDTEAFF
>.|TRBV6-5|TRBJ1-1|.
TGTGCCGCCATCCGGCTTACCGAAGCTTTCTTT
CAAIRLTEAFF
>.|TRBV5-1|TRBJ1-4|.
TGCGCCAGCAGCTCACAGGGTGAGGATGAAAAACTGTTTTTT
CASSSQGEDEKLFF
>.|TRBV10-3|TRBJ2-7|TRBD1
TGTGCCATCAGCGGGGACAGTCTCCTCTACGAGCAGTACTTC
CAISGDSLLYEQYF
>.|TRBV6-6|TRBJ1-4|.
TGTGCCAGCAGCCGATCAGGGGCGTCAACTAATGAAAAACTGTTTTTT
CASSRSGASTNEKLFF
>.|TRBV6-2/TRBV6-3|TRBJ2-7|.
TGTGCCAGCAGTTGGACTAACGAGCAGTACTTC
CASSWTNEQYF
>.|TRBV1|TRBJ2-7|.
TGCACCAGCAGCCGGGCGGGGGGGCCGGTCGAGCAGTACTTC
CTSSRAGGPVEQYF
>.|TRBV2|TRBJ1-6|.
TGTGCCAGCAGTGTTCAGCAGGGAAATTCACCCCTCCACTTT
CASSVQQGNSPLHF
>once|TRBV6-2/TRBV6-3|TRBJ2-1|TRBD2
TGTGCCAGCAGTTATCCGGGACTAGCGGGAGGGCCAAGAGAGCAGTTCTTC
CASSYPGLAGGPREQFF
>.|TRBV29-1|TRBJ2-7|.
TGCAGCGTTGAAGTCGGGCACGAAGCATACGAGCAGTACTTC
CSVEVGHEAYEQYF